The following is a TCR beta chain sequence with its context. Regions amplified from RNA transcripts were the TCR beta CDR3 regions. The HTBI primer set served for first-round RT-PCR of the TCR CDR3. MiXCR, applied by TCRdb to the multiplex PCR reads, yields one record per CDR3 protein. Of roughly 740,000 distinct CDR3 sequences detected, around 17% appear once; the ten largest clones hold roughly 8%. Trimming pared 3 bases from V and 4 bases from J, leaving 12 bases between. This CDR3 contains 14 residues. Germline V gives CDR1 MGHDK, CDR2 SYGVNS. The sample comes from a study of T cells in Graves' hyperthyroidism and ophthalmopathy.

The receptor comes from a man aged 18 to 29 with Graves' hyperthyroidism. Sample: blood. The chain employs TRBV25-1 and TRBJ1-1; tentatively, D is TRBD1 (6 bases). The CDR3 DNA sequence: TGTGCCAGCAGTGAGTATGAAGGGGGCACTGAAGCTTTCTTT. Translated, it gives CASSEYEGGTEAFF.